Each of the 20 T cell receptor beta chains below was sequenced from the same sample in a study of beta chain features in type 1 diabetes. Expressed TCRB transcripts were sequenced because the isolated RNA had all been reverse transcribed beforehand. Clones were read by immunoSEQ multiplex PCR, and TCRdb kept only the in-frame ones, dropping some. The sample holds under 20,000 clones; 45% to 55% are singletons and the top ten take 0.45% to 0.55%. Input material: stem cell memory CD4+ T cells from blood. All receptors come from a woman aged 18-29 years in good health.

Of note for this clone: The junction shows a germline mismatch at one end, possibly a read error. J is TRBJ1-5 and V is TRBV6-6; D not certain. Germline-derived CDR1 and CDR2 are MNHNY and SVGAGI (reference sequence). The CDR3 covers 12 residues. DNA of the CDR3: TGTGCCAGCAATTACGAGGATCAGCCCCAGCATTTT. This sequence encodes CASNYEDQPQHF.

For the CDR3, the DNA is TGTGCCAGCAGTTTGACAGGGGGGTTCACCGGGGAGCTGTTTTTT. Translating it yields CASSLTGGFTGELFF. V gene TRBV7-2 combines with J gene TRBJ2-2; 9 positions agree with TRBD1. Germline values: CDR1 SGHTA, CDR2 FQGNSA. Unmatched junction bases numbered 6, after V lost 6 bases and J lost 4 bases. The CDR3 covers 15 residues. Full variable domain (remainder filled in from reference TRBV7-2 and TRBJ2-2): GAGVSQSPSNKVTEKGKDVELRCDPISGHTALYWYRQSLGQGLEFLIYFQGNSAPDKSGLPSDRFSAERTGGSVSTLTIQRTQQEDSAVYLCASSLTGGFTGELFFGEGSRLTVL.

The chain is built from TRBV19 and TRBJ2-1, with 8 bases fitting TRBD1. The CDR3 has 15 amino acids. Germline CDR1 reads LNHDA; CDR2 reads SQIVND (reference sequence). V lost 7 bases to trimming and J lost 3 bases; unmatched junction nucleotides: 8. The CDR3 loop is CASNIVGQGYNEQFF. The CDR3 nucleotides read TGTGCCAGTAATATCGTAGGACAGGGCTACAATGAGCAGTTCTTC. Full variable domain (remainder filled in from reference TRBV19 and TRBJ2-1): DGGITQSPKYLFRKEGQNVTLSCEQNLNHDAMYWYRQDPGQGLRLIYYSQIVNDFQKGDIAEGYSVSREKKESFPLTVTSAQKNPTAFYLCASNIVGQGYNEQFFGPGTRLTVL.

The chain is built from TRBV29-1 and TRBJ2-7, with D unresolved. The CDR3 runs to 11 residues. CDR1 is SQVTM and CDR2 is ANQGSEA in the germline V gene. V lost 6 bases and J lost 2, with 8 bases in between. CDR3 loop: CSVQATYEQYF. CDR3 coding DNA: TGCAGCGTCCAGGCAACCTACGAGCAGTACTTC.

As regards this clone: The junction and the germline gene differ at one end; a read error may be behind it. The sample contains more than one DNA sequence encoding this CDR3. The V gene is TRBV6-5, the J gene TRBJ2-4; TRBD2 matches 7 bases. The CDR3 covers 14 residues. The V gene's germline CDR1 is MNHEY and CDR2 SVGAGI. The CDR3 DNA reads TGTGCTAGCAGTTACTCGGGGGGAGAAGACATTCAGTACTTC. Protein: CASSYSGGEDIQYF.

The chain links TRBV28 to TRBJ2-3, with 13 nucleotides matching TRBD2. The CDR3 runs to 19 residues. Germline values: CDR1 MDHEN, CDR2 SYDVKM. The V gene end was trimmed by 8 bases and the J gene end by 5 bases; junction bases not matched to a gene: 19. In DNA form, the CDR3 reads TGTGCCAGCTTCCCCTCCGGGCAGGCCGGGACTAGCGGGATAGATACGCAGTATTTT. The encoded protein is CASFPSGQAGTSGIDTQYF.

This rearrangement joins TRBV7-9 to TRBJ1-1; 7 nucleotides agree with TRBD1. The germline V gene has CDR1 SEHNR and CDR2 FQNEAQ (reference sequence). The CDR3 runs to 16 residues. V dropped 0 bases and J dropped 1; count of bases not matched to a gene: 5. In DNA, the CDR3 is TGTGCCAGCAGCTTAGCAGGGGGCATGGGGAACACTGAAGCTTTCTTT. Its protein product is CASSLAGGMGNTEAFF.

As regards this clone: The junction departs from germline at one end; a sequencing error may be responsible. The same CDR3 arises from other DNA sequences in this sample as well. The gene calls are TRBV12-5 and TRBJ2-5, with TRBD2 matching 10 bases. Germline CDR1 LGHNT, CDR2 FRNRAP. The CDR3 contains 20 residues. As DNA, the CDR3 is TGTGCTAGTGGCTTGGTACTAGGGCAGGCGGCTAGCGGGAGATGGGAGACCCAGTACTTC. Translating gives CASGLVLGQAASGRWETQYF.

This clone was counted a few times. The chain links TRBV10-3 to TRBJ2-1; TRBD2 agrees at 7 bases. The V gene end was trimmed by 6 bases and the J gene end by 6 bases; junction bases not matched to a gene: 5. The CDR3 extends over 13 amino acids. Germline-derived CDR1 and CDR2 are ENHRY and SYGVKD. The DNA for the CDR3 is TGTGCCATCAGCACGGGACTAATCAATGAGCAGTTCTTC. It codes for CAISTGLINEQFF.

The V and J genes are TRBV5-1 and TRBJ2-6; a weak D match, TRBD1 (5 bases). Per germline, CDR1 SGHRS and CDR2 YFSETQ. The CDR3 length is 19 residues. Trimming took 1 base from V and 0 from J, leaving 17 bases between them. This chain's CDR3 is CASSLRGLGQSSGANVLTF. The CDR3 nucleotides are TGCGCCAGCAGCTTGAGGGGTTTGGGCCAAAGCTCTGGGGCCAACGTCCTGACTTTC.

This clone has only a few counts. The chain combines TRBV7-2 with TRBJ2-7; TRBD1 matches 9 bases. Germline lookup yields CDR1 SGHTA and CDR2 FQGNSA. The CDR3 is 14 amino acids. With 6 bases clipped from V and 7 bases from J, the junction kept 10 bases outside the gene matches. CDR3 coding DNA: TGTGCCAGCAGACGGGACAGGGCCTTGAGAGAGCAGTACTTC. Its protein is CASRRDRALREQYF.

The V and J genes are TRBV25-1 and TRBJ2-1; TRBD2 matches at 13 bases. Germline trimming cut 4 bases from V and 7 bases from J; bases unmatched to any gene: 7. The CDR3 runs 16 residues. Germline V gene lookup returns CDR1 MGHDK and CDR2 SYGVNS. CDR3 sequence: CASSVDTSGGANEQFF. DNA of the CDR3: TGTGCCAGCAGTGTAGATACTAGCGGGGGGGCTAATGAGCAGTTCTTC.

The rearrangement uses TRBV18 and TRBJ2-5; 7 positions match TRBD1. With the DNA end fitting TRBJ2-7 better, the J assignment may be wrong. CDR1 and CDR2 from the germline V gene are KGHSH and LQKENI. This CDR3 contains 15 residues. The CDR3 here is CASSPPGQPYYEQYF. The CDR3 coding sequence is TGTGCCAGCTCACCCCCGGGACAGCCTTACTACGAGCAGTACTTC.

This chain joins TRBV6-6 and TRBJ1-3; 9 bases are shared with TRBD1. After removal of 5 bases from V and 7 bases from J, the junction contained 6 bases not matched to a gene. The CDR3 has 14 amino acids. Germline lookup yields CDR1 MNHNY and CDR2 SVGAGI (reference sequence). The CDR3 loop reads CASSGTTGGNTIYF. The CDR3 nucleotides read TGTGCCAGCAGTGGGACGACAGGGGGTAACACCATATATTTT.

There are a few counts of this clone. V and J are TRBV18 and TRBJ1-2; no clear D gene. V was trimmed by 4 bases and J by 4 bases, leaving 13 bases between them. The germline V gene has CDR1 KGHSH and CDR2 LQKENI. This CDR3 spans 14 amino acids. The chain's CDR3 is CASSLGTEGYGYTF. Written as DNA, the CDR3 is TGTGCCAGCTCACTCGGAACCGAGGGCTATGGCTACACCTTC.

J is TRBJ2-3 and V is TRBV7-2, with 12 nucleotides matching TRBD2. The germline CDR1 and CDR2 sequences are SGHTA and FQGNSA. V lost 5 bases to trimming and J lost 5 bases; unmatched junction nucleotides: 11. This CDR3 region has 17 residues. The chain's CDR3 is CASSLRLAGAPLDTQYF. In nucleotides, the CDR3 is TGTGCCAGCAGCCTCAGACTAGCGGGAGCTCCCCTAGATACGCAGTATTTT.

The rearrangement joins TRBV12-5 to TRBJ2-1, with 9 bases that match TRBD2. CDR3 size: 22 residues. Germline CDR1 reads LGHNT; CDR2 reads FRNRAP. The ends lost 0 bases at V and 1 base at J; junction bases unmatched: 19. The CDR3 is CASGLVPRAGGLARGSYNEQFF. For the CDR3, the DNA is TGTGCTAGTGGTTTGGTACCCCGAGCGGGAGGCCTAGCCAGGGGGTCCTACAATGAGCAGTTCTTC.

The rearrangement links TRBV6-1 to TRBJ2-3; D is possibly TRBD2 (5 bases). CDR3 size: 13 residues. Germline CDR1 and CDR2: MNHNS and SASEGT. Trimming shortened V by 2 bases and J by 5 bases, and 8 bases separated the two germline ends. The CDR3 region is CASSERAGDTQYF. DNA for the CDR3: TGTGCCAGCAGTGAAAGGGCGGGAGATACGCAGTATTTT.

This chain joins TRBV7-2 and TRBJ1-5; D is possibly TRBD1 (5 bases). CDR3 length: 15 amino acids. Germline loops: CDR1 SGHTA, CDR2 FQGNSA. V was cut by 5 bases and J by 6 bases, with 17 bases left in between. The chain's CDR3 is CASSLRGGEGQPQHF. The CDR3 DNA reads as TGTGCCAGCAGCCTCCGGGGAGGGGAAGGTCAGCCCCAGCATTTT.

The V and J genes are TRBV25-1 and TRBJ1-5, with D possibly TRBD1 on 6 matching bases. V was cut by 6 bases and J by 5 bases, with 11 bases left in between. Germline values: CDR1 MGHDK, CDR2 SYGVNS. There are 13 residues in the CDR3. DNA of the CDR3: TGTGCCAGCAGCTTGACAGGCGATCAGCCCCAGCATTTT. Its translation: CASSLTGDQPQHF.